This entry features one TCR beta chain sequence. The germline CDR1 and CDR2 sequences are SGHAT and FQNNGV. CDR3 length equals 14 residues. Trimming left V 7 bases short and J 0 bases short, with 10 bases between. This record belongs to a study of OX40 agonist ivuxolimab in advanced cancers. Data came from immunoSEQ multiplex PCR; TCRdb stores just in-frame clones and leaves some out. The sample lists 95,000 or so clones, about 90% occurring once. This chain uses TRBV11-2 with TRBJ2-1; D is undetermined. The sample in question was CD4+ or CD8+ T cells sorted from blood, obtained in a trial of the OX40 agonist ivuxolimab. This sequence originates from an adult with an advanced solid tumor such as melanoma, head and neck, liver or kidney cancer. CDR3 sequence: CASTLSGSYNEQFF. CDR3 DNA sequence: TGTGCCAGCACGCTCTCTGGCTCCTACAATGAGCAGTTCTTC.